These 8 T cell receptor beta chains share one sample of origin, sequenced in a study of CD8 T cells in ankylosing spondylitis. Antigens for these TCRs are unknown. TCRdb reprocessed the 5' RACE reads via MiXCR and lists one record per CDR3 protein. The table shows more than 400,000 distinct CDR3 sequences, with under 5.5% occurring only once. Broader study findings: The study identified a TCR beta motif of under ten highly homologous variants that appeared characteristic of ankylosing spondylitis blood.

The sample was blood, either unsorted or a sorted T cell fraction (not recorded which). The receptor source for this set is a male donor with ankylosing spondylitis.

This clonotype occurred many times. This chain joins TRBV20-1 and TRBJ1-5, with D perhaps TRBD1 (6 bases). Germline assignment: CDR1 DFQATT and CDR2 SNEGSKA (reference sequence). V gave up 6 bases and J gave up 1 base, with 16 bases separating them. CDR3 length equals 15 residues. CDR3 amino acids: CSARRGVMSNQPQHF. The CDR3 DNA is TGCAGTGCCCGGAGGGGGGTGATGAGCAATCAGCCCCAGCATTTT.

The table lists this clonotype with many counts. The CDR3 DNA reads TGCAGTGCTCCCCTTTGGGGCACGCAGGAGGATACGCAGTATTTT. Amino acid sequence: CSAPLWGTQEDTQYF. V gene TRBV20-1 combines with J gene TRBJ2-3, with D perhaps matching TRBD1 (5 bases). Looked up from germline, CDR1 is DFQATT and CDR2 is SNEGSKA (reference sequence). The V gene lost 5 bases and the J gene lost 6 bases, with 21 bases spanning the gap. CDR3 length: 15 residues.

This clonotype was detected a few times. J is TRBJ2-1 and V is TRBV11-2; D uncertain. Germline assignment: CDR1 SGHAT and CDR2 FQNNGV. The ends were cut back, 2 bases at V and 10 bases at J, with 9 bases in the middle. The CDR3 totals 12 residues. The CDR3 DNA reads as TGTGCCAGCAGCTTAACGGTCGGGGAGCAGTTCTTC. Protein sequence: CASSLTVGEQFF.

On this clonotype itself: A much larger clone differs from this one at a single base, so this may be a read error. This chain joins TRBV7-2 and TRBJ2-2, with D hard to call. This CDR3 region has 13 residues. Germline-derived CDR1 and CDR2 are SGHTA and FQGNSA. The V end was cut by 1 base, the J end by 10 bases, with 10 bases between. For the CDR3, the DNA is TGTGCCAGCAGCTTAGATAGCTTCCCGGAGCTGTTTTTT. Translated, it gives CASSLDSFPELFF.

This clonotype was seen at least ten times. The chain uses TRBV6-5 and TRBJ1-5, with 8 bases lining up with TRBD1. There are 15 residues in the CDR3. Germline V gene lookup returns CDR1 MNHEY and CDR2 SVGAGI. Unmatched junction bases numbered 8, after V lost 6 bases and J lost 4 bases. The CDR3 protein is CASRAGQGANQPQHF. CDR3 nucleotide sequence: TGTGCCAGCAGGGCCGGACAGGGTGCAAATCAGCCCCAGCATTTT.

The chain recombines TRBV7-2 with TRBJ2-7, with D possibly matching TRBD2 (6 bases). V was trimmed by 5 bases and J by 3 bases, leaving 11 bases between them. The germline CDR1 and CDR2 sequences are SGHTA and FQGNSA. The CDR3 totals 13 residues. The CDR3 region has the DNA TGTGCCAGCAGCCCGGGACTGGACTACGAGCAGTACTTC. It translates to CASSPGLDYEQYF.

This clonotype was counted at least ten times. This chain's CDR3 is CASSFLIVTAGELFF. The CDR3 region has the DNA TGTGCCAGCAGTTTCCTAATCGTAACCGCCGGGGAGCTGTTTTTT. V and J are TRBV12-3 or TRBV12-4 and TRBJ2-2; D unclear. Trimming shortened V by 3 bases and J by 6 bases, and 14 bases separated the two germline ends. The CDR3 has 15 residues.

There are many counts of this clonotype. The chain uses TRBV27 and TRBJ2-7; D perhaps matches TRBD2 (6 bases). The CDR3 spans 16 residues. Trimming shortened V by 6 bases and J by 6 bases, and 24 bases separated the two germline ends. From germline, CDR1 is MNHEY and CDR2 SMNVEV (reference sequence). Here the CDR3 reads CASSKMGVGGPIEQYF. CDR3 coding DNA: TGTGCCAGCAGCAAAATGGGGGTGGGGGGACCTATCGAGCAGTACTTC.